These 26 T cell receptor beta chains originate from one sample sequenced in a study of Graves' ophthalmopathy and Graves' hyperthyroidism. The authors amplified TCR beta CDR3 regions, and they did so from RNA transcripts for repertoire sequencing. HTBI-primed first-round RT-PCR preceded second-round multiplex PCR. Each CDR3 protein gets one entry after TCRdb re-called the multiplex PCR reads with MiXCR. The profile shows hundreds of thousands of distinct CDR3 sequences, around 15% of them singletons. Sequencing was carried out using blood. The receptors were sampled from a woman in her twenties or thirties with Graves' ophthalmopathy.

V gene TRBV18 combines with J gene TRBJ1-1; a weak D match, TRBD1 (6 bases). Germline V CDR1 and CDR2: KGHSH, LQKENI. V lost 3 bases to trimming and J lost 7 bases, with 12 bases between them. The CDR3 consists of 13 residues. CDR3 in amino acids: CASSPTGRSEAFF. DNA of the CDR3: TGTGCCAGCTCACCTACAGGGCGGAGTGAAGCTTTCTTT.

V and J are TRBV4-1 and TRBJ2-7; weak D call: TRBD1 (5 bases). Trimming pared 6 bases from V and 0 bases from J, leaving 15 bases between. Germline V gene data show CDR1 as MGHRA and CDR2 as YSYEKL. The CDR3 is made up of 15 amino acids. The CDR3 region is CASSESPGHSYEQYF. The CDR3 DNA sequence: TGCGCCAGCAGTGAGTCGCCAGGGCACTCCTACGAGCAGTACTTC.

The V gene is TRBV29-1, the J gene TRBJ1-1; D perhaps matches TRBD1 (5 bases). Germline V gives CDR1 SQVTM, CDR2 ANQGSEA. V lost 6 bases and J 1 base, leaving 9 bases between the germline ends. The CDR3 spans 12 residues. CDR3 amino acids: CSVRGGNTEAFF. In DNA form, the CDR3 reads TGCAGCGTAAGGGGCGGGAACACTGAAGCTTTCTTT.

Many counts were recorded for this clonotype. No conserved phenylalanine or tryptophan is present at the end of the CDR3, so a read error is the likely explanation. This chain uses TRBV6-1 with TRBJ1-6; TRBD1 agrees at 8 bases. Per germline, CDR1 MNHNS and CDR2 SASEGT. This CDR3 is built from 17 residues. V trimming: 6 bases; J trimming: 0 bases; junction bases outside the gene matches: 7. CDR3 bases: TGTGCCAGCAGCTCCGGACAGGGAAGCTCCTATAATTCACCCCTCCACTCT. Protein sequence: CASSSGQGSSYNSPLHS.

The chain joins TRBV12-5 to TRBJ1-2; no clear D gene. The CDR3 covers 18 residues. The V end lost 2 bases, the J end lost 2 bases, and 21 bases lay between the germline ends. CDR1 and CDR2 (germline): LGHNT, FRNRAP. The CDR3 sequence: CASGLPNRVLLINYGYTF. The CDR3 DNA reads TGTGCTAGTGGTTTGCCCAATAGGGTCTTACTAATCAACTATGGCTACACCTTC. Full variable domain (remainder filled in from reference TRBV12-5 and TRBJ1-2): DARVTQTPRHKVTEMGQEVTMRCQPILGHNTVFWYRQTMMQGLELLAYFRNRAPLDDSGMPKDRFSAEMPDATLATLKIQPSEPRDSAVYFCASGLPNRVLLINYGYTFGSGTRLTVV.

Here the CDR3 DNA reads TGTGCCAGCAGCTCACGTGGTGCCGGGGGGGTCTACGAGCAGTACTTC. Translation: CASSSRGAGGVYEQYF. V gene TRBV11-1 combines with J gene TRBJ2-7, with 8 bases lining up with TRBD2. Germline loops: CDR1 SGHAT, CDR2 FQDESV (reference sequence). Trimming cost V 4 bases and J 3 bases; bases outside gene matches: 11. The CDR3 loop spans 16 amino acids.

As concerns this clonotype: Just one base apart from a much larger clone, this may be a read error. Likely a read error: the CDR3 ends without its conserved phenylalanine or tryptophan. This rearrangement joins TRBV7-2 to TRBJ1-1; a possible D gene is TRBD1 (5 bases). The V and J ends lost 5 bases and 8 bases respectively, with 21 bases between them. Germline V lookup: CDR1 SGHTA, CDR2 FQGNSA. The CDR3 consists of 15 residues. CDR3 DNA: TGTGCCAGCAGCCAAGAATCCTCTGCGGGGACCGAAGCTTTCGTT. This sequence encodes CASSQESSAGTEAFV.

The sample holds many counts of this clonotype. The V gene is TRBV6-1, the J gene TRBJ1-2; D call uncertain. Germline CDR1 is MNHNS and CDR2 is SASEGT. V was pared by 8 bases and J by 8 bases, with 18 bases between. The CDR3 runs 13 residues. The CDR3 loop reads CASAPKPSLGYTF. DNA of the CDR3: TGTGCCAGCGCCCCTAAACCGTCCCTGGGCTACACCTTC.

This clonotype was seen many times. The chain links TRBV4-1 to TRBJ1-1; possible D gene TRBD1, 5 bases. In germline, CDR1 is MGHRA, CDR2 YSYEKL. V lost 0 bases and J lost 1, with 12 bases in between. CDR3 length: 16 amino acids. CDR3 nucleotide sequence: TGCGCCAGCAGCCAAGATTGGTCAGGGCCGAACACTGAAGCTTTCTTT. Translating gives CASSQDWSGPNTEAFF.

This clonotype was observed a handful of times. CDR3 sequence (DNA): TGCGCCAGCAGCCAAGAATCAGGGGCGGTCACCGGGGAGCTGTTTTTT. Translating gives CASSQESGAVTGELFF. The rearrangement uses TRBV4-1 and TRBJ2-2; possible D gene TRBD1, 6 bases. Trimming took off 0 bases at V and 4 bases at J, with 12 bases between the two ends. The CDR3 runs to 16 residues. The germline CDR1 and CDR2 sequences are MGHRA and YSYEKL.

This clonotype was counted ten times or more. The rearrangement uses TRBV4-1 and TRBJ2-7, with 9 bases matching TRBD1. V was clipped by 4 bases and J by 3 bases; unmatched bases: 16. Germline V gene sequence: CDR1 MGHRA, CDR2 YSYEKL. This CDR3 has 18 amino acids. The CDR3, as DNA: TGCGCCAGCAGCCCGACGGGACAGGGACTTCCCATCAACTACGAGCAGTACTTC. Protein sequence: CASSPTGQGLPINYEQYF.

There are many counts of this clonotype. The chain recombines TRBV5-1 with TRBJ1-1; TRBD1 matches at 8 bases. Germline CDR1 is SGHRS and CDR2 is YFSETQ. The CDR3 is 14 residues long. Trimming took 2 bases from V and 6 from J; bases not matched to a gene: 6. CDR3 residues: CASSFQNRGSEAFF. CDR3 nucleotide sequence: TGCGCCAGCAGCTTTCAGAACAGGGGGTCTGAAGCTTTCTTT. The full variable domain, rest sourced from reference TRBV5-1 and TRBJ1-1, is KAGVTQTPRYLIKTRGQQVTLSCSPISGHRSVSWYQQTPGQGLQFLFEYFSETQRNKGNFPGRFSGRQFSNSRSEMNVSTLELGDSALYLCASSFQNRGSEAFFGQGTRLTVV.

In this sample, this clonotype turned up a few times. This rearrangement joins TRBV3-1 to TRBJ2-5, with D possibly being TRBD2 (5 bases). V was clipped by 0 bases and J by 5 bases, with 16 bases between them. Germline V gives CDR1 LGHDT, CDR2 YNNKEL (reference sequence). This CDR3 has 16 residues. The CDR3 region is CASSQDRTTSSETQYF. In DNA form, the CDR3 reads TGTGCCAGCAGCCAAGATCGTACCACTAGTTCCGAGACCCAGTACTTC.

This clonotype came up a few times. This sequence joins TRBV4-1 and TRBJ1-1, with D possibly TRBD1 on 5 matching bases. The V end was cut by 4 bases, the J end by 8 bases, with 14 bases between. CDR3 length: 13 residues. Per the germline V gene, CDR1 is MGHRA and CDR2 is YSYEKL. The chain's CDR3 is CASSLLPEGEAFF. As DNA, the CDR3 is TGCGCCAGCAGCCTCCTACCAGAGGGGGAAGCTTTCTTT.

This clonotype was counted ten times or more. The chain combines TRBV10-2 with TRBJ1-1; TRBD1 aligns across 8 bases. The CDR3 sequence is 14 residues long. The ends lost 7 bases at V and 6 bases at J; junction bases unmatched: 10. Germline CDR1 WSHSY, CDR2 SAAADI. The DNA for the CDR3 is TGCGCCAGCACCCTAACAGGGGGGTCCGCTGAAGCTTTCTTT. Amino acid sequence: CASTLTGGSAEAFF.

This clonotype was counted many times. The chain links TRBV25-1 to TRBJ1-1; D unclear. V was cut by 2 bases and J by 5 bases, with 9 bases left in between. The CDR3 extends over 13 amino acids. The V gene's germline CDR1 is MGHDK and CDR2 SYGVNS. CDR3: CASSEDFATEAFF. CDR3 coding DNA: TGTGCCAGCAGTGAAGATTTTGCGACTGAAGCTTTCTTT.

This clonotype was detected ten times or more. CDR3 sequence reads: CASSLIGSTEAFF. The CDR3 DNA is TGTGCCAGCAGTTTAATAGGCAGCACTGAAGCTTTCTTT. The J gene is TRBJ1-1, the V gene TRBV27, with unresolved D. V dropped 2 bases and J dropped 4 bases, with 8 bases sitting between them. Germline V lookup: CDR1 MNHEY, CDR2 SMNVEV (reference sequence). This CDR3 spans 13 amino acids.

This clonotype was seen many times. The CDR3 here is CASSSEGTVVNSPLHF. The CDR3 DNA reads TGTGCCAGCAGTTCCGAGGGTACAGTTGTAAATTCACCCCTCCACTTT. V is TRBV27 and J is TRBJ1-6; D call uncertain. CDR1 MNHEY and CDR2 SMNVEV come from the germline V gene (reference sequence). V was clipped by 4 bases and J by 7 bases, with 17 bases between them. This CDR3 contains 16 residues.

Points on this clonotype: A read error may produce the germline difference seen at one junction end. This chain uses TRBV5-1 with TRBJ2-2; D possibly corresponds to TRBD2 (5 bases). Per the germline V gene, CDR1 is SGHRS and CDR2 is YFSETQ. This CDR3 comprises 13 residues. The CDR3 loop is CASRLDFTGELFF. Here the CDR3 DNA reads TGCGCCAGCAGATTGGACTTCACCGGGGAGCTGTTTTTT.

This clonotype showed up just a few times. A clone one base away is much larger, so this may be a read error. V gene TRBV11-2 combines with J gene TRBJ1-1, with D unclear. The CDR3 covers 13 residues. CDR1 is SGHAT and CDR2 is FQNNGV in the germline V gene. The CDR3, as DNA: TGTGCCAGCAGCCTTAGTATTGGCACTGAAGCTTGCTTT. Protein sequence: CASSLSIGTEACF. Variable domain in full (rest from reference TRBV11-2 and TRBJ1-1): EAGVAQSPRYKIIEKRQSVAFWCNPISGHATLYWYQQILGQGPKLLIQFQNNGVVDDSQLPKDRFSAERLKGVDSTLKIQPAKLEDSAVYLCASSLSIGTEACFGQGTRLTVV.

This clonotype was recorded at least ten times. Written as DNA, the CDR3 is TGTGCCGGGTCCATTGGGACAGACTATGGCTACACCTTC. Amino acid sequence: CAGSIGTDYGYTF. The chain combines TRBV18 with TRBJ1-2, with 7 bases lining up with TRBD1. J was trimmed by 3 bases and V by 11 bases; bases with no gene match: 9. The CDR3 is made up of 13 amino acids. CDR1 and CDR2 (germline): KGHSH, LQKENI.

This clonotype was detected ten times or more. This chain connects TRBV6-1 to TRBJ1-1, with D tentatively TRBD1 (6 bases). Trimming pared 5 bases from V and 5 bases from J, leaving 18 bases between. Germline V CDR1 and CDR2: MNHNS, SASEGT. The CDR3 is 15 amino acids. The CDR3 DNA is TGTGCCAGCAGTCCCCGGGACACCCGGGGAACTGAAGCTTTCTTT. Its translation is CASSPRDTRGTEAFF.

This clonotype was seen at least ten times. This chain uses TRBV13 with TRBJ2-7, with TRBD2 matching 11 bases. V dropped 4 bases and J dropped 7; count of bases not matched to a gene: 9. This CDR3 comprises 15 residues. Germline CDR1 reads PRHDT; CDR2 reads FYEKMQ (reference sequence). CDR3 nucleotide sequence: TGTGCCAGCAGCTCCCGGTCTAGCGGGGGGTGGGAGCAGTACTTC. The encoded protein is CASSSRSSGGWEQYF.

The V and J genes are TRBV20-1 and TRBJ2-7; 10 bases map to TRBD2. CDR1 and CDR2 (germline): DFQATT, SNEGSKA (reference sequence). The length of the CDR3 is 17 residues. V gave up 3 bases and J gave up 8 bases; unmatched junction bases: 19. The CDR3, as DNA: TGCAGTGCTAGGGACCCCGGGACTAGCGTCTACCTAGGGAAGCAGTACTTC. Translated: CSARDPGTSVYLGKQYF.

This clonotype was detected ten times or more. The chain couples TRBV2 to TRBJ2-2, with TRBD1 matching over 7 bases. Germline V gives CDR1 SNHLY, CDR2 FYNNEI. Trimming cost V 9 bases and J 2 bases; bases outside gene matches: 9. This CDR3 contains 15 residues. For the CDR3, the DNA is TGTGCCAGTACCGACAGGGTGGTCAACACCGGGGAGCTGTTTTTT. Encoded protein: CASTDRVVNTGELFF. Variable domain in full (rest from reference TRBV2 and TRBJ2-2): EPEVTQTPSHQVTQMGQEVILRCVPISNHLYFYWYRQILGQKVEFLVSFYNNEISEKSEIFDDQFSVERPDGSNFTLKIRSTKLEDSAMYFCASTDRVVNTGELFFGEGSRLTVL.

This clonotype has ten or more counts. The CDR3 does not close with the conserved phenylalanine or tryptophan, likely indicating a read error. The gene calls are TRBV27 and TRBJ2-7, with D possibly TRBD2 on 6 matching bases. With 6 bases removed from V and 5 bases from J, the gap between germline ends came to 14 bases. The CDR3 is made up of 13 amino acids. The germline CDR1 and CDR2 sequences are MNHEY and SMNVEV (reference sequence). DNA for the CDR3: TGTGCCAGCAGGAATGGGGGGTTGGACGAGCAGTACCTC. Its translation is CASRNGGLDEQYL.